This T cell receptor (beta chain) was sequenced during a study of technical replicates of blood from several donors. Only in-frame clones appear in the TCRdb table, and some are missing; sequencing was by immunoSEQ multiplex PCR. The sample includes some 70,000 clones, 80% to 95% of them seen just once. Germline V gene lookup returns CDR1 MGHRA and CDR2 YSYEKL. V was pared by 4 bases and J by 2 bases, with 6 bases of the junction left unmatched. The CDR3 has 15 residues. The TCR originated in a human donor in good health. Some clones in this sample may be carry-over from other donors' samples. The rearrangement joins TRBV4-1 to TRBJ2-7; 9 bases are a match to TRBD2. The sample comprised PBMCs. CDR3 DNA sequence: TGCGCCAGCAGCCCGACTAGCGGAGGAGCCTACGAGCAGTACTTC. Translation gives CASSPTSGGAYEQYF.